A selection of T cell receptor beta chains follows, all from one sample in a study of T cell responses to AZD1222 COVID-19 vaccine. Generated by immunoSEQ multiplex PCR, the TCRdb table keeps only in-frame clones and is missing some. In the table there are more than 130,000 clones, about nine tenths of which are singletons. This sample comprised peripheral blood, obtained on day 0 of AZD1222 vaccination. The receptors shown here come from an adult in good health. The CDR3 runs from the conserved cysteine through the conserved F or W. D genes are given only for firm matches. Size is omitted from some rows. Given values are once, few, many or a class for expanded clones.

.	TRBV5-1	TRBD1	TRBJ1-1	TGCGCCAGCAGCTTGTTCGTGACAGGGGGGGCGACTGAAGCTTTCTTT	CASSLFVTGGATEAFF
.	TRBV6-5	.	TRBJ1-2	TGTGCCAGCAGGGGGGGGGCGCAAGGTTACACCTTC	CASRGGAQGYTF
.	TRBV10-1	.	TRBJ1-1	TGCGCCAGCAGTGAGCCCCGGAGATGCTGGGCTTTCTTT	CASSEPRRCWAFF
.	TRBV5-1	.	TRBJ1-2	TGCGCCAGCAGCGGGGACGGAGCTAACTATGGCTACACCTTC	CASSGDGANYGYTF
.	TRBV13	.	TRBJ1-2	TGTGCCAGCAGCTTTACAGGTTCTAACTATGGCTACACCTTC	CASSFTGSNYGYTF
.	TRBV7-9	.	TRBJ1-1	TGTGCCAGCAGCTTCGGTCGGAGCCCCGCTGAAGCTTTCTTT	CASSFGRSPAEAFF
.	TRBV4-1	.	TRBJ2-7	TGCGCCAGCAGCCATGACGCGACAGGTAGCTCCTACGAGCAGTACTTC	CASSHDATGSSYEQYF
.	TRBV27	.	TRBJ1-1	TGTGCCAGCAGTTTTGGGGCTTCGGGCACTGAAGCTTTCTTT	CASSFGASGTEAFF
.	TRBV30	.	TRBJ1-2	TGTGCCTGGAGTGAAGGATTCTATGGCTACACCTTC	CAWSEGFYGYTF
.	TRBV5-1	TRBD2	TRBJ2-2	TGCGCCAGCAGCTTGGTTAGCGGGAGGTTACTCACCGGGGAGCTGTTTTTT	CASSLVSGRLLTGELFF
.	TRBV3-1/TRBV3-2	.	TRBJ1-2	TGTGCCAGCAGCCAAGTTGGGGGGAACTATGGCTACACCTTC	CASSQVGGNYGYTF
.	TRBV6-2/TRBV6-3	TRBD2	TRBJ2-1	TGTGCCAGCAGTTACGGGACTAGCGAGTACAATGAGCAGTTCTTC	CASSYGTSEYNEQFF
.	TRBV6-2/TRBV6-3	TRBD1	TRBJ2-7	TGTGCCAGCAGTTACGACAGGGGGTACGAGCAGTACTTC	CASSYDRGYEQYF
.	TRBV18	.	TRBJ1-2	TGTGCCAGCTCACCGACAGGTTCTAACTATGGCTACACCTTC	CASSPTGSNYGYTF
.	TRBV5-6	TRBD1	TRBJ1-2	TGTGCCAGCAGCTGGGCGGAGAAAAGGACAGGGTATGGCTACACCTTC	CASSWAEKRTGYGYTF
.	TRBV6-5	.	TRBJ1-1	TGTGCCAGCAACTGGGGGAACACTGAAGCTTTCTTT	CASNWGNTEAFF
.	TRBV15	.	TRBJ2-2	TGTGCCACCAGCAGAATAGCTGGGGTAGACGGGGAGCTGTTTTTT	CATSRIAGVDGELFF
.	TRBV7-2	.	TRBJ1-1	TGTGCCAGCAGCTTATCCCAAACATCGAACACTGAAGCTTTCTTT	CASSLSQTSNTEAFF
.	TRBV5-1	TRBD1	TRBJ1-2	TGCGCCAGCAGCGAACGACAGGGATCTCACACCTTC	CASSERQGSHTF
.	TRBV7-6	TRBD2	TRBJ2-1	TGTGCCAGCAGCCTGGCGGGACTAGCGGGTACTAAATCTCAATGGGAGCAGTTCTTC	CASSLAGLAGTKSQWEQFF
.	TRBV29-1	.	TRBJ1-2	TGCAGCGCCAAGCAGAGGGGAGCCTATGGCTACACCTTC	CSAKQRGAYGYTF
.	TRBV10-3	TRBD1	TRBJ2-7	TGTGCCATCAGTGCCTTCCCGGGACAGGGGTCCCACGAGCAGTACTTC	CAISAFPGQGSHEQYF
.	TRBV6-6	.	TRBJ1-2	TGTGCCAGCAGTTACCCGACAGGTCGCCGGGGCTACACCTTC	CASSYPTGRRGYTF
.	TRBV12-5	TRBD1	TRBJ1-5	TGTGCTAGTGGCCCAGGGGGCGGTCAGCCCCAGCATTTT	CASGPGGGQPQHF
.	TRBV7-9	.	TRBJ2-1	TGTGCCAGCACCCTTAGCCAGGGGGAGGACAATGAGCAGTTCTTC	CASTLSQGEDNEQFF
.	TRBV3-1/TRBV3-2	TRBD1	TRBJ1-5	TGTGCCAGCAGCCAGCAGGGGGCTCAGCCCCAGCATTTT	CASSQQGAQPQHF
.	TRBV19	.	TRBJ2-5	TGTGCCAGTAGCCCGGGACTCCGTACAGAGACCCAGTACTTC	CASSPGLRTETQYF
.	TRBV6-1	TRBD1	TRBJ1-5	TGTGCCAGCACTCGAGACAGGGGACCCCAGCATTTT	CASTRDRGPQHF
.	TRBV19	.	TRBJ1-5	TGTGCCAGTAGTATACGCAGAGATAGCAATCAGCCCCAGCATTTT	CASSIRRDSNQPQHF
.	TRBV10-3	.	TRBJ1-1	TGTGCCATCAAATCGGGCAGGGAAGCTTTCTTT	CAIKSGREAFF
few	TRBV30	.	TRBJ2-5	TGTGCCTGGAGCCCACGAGGGGGGTTCCAAGAGACCCAGTACTTC	CAWSPRGGFQETQYF
.	TRBV7-9	TRBD2	TRBJ2-1	TGTGCCAGCAGCTCACGGAGGGAGGGCTCCTACAATGAGCAGTTCTTC	CASSSRREGSYNEQFF
few	TRBV7-8	.	TRBJ1-2	TGTGCCAGCAGCTTGGCCAGAACTATGATTGGCTACACCTTC	CASSLARTMIGYTF
.	TRBV7-2	TRBD2	TRBJ2-1	TGTGCCAGCACCGGACTAGCGGGAGTCAATGAGCAGTTCTTC	CASTGLAGVNEQFF
.	TRBV2	TRBD1	TRBJ1-1	TGTGCCAGCAGTGAATCCGGACAGGGTGCGGTGAACACTGAAGCTTTCTTT	CASSESGQGAVNTEAFF
.	TRBV5-1	.	TRBJ1-1	TGCGCCAGCAGCTCCATAGGGAGGTCGAACACTGAAGCTTTCTTT	CASSSIGRSNTEAFF
.	TRBV7-2	.	TRBJ2-3	TGTGCCAGCAGCTCACAGGGAGATACGCAGTATTTT	CASSSQGDTQYF